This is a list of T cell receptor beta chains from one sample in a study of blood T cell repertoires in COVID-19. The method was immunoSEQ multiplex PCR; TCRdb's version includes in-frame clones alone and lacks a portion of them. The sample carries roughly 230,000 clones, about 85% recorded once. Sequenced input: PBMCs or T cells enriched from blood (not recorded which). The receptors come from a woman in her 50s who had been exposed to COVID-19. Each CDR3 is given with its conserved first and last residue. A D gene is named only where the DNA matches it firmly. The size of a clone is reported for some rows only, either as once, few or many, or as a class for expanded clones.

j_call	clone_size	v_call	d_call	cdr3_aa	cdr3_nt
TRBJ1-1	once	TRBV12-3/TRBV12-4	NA	CASSLRDTEAFF	TGTGCCAGCAGTTTGCGGGACACTGAAGCTTTCTTT
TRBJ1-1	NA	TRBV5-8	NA	CASSPGMGQGEVAFF	TGTGCCAGCAGCCCTGGCATGGGGCAGGGTGAAGTAGCTTTCTTT
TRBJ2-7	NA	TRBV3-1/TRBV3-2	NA	CASSRNLHEQYF	TGTGCCAGCAGCCGCAACTTACACGAGCAGTACTTC
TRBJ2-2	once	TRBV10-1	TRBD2	CARQISGGNTGELFF	TGCGCCAGACAGATTAGCGGGGGGAACACCGGGGAGCTGTTTTTT
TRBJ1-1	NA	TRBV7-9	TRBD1	CASTQGARETEAFF	TGTGCCAGCACGCAGGGGGCACGGGAGACTGAAGCTTTCTTT
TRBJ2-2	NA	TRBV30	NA	CAWSPWTTRGPKAGELFF	TGTGCCTGGAGTCCTTGGACTACTCGAGGCCCCAAGGCCGGGGAGCTGTTTTTT
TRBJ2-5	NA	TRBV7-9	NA	CASSLGAVQETQYF	TGTGCCAGCAGCTTAGGGGCAGTCCAAGAGACCCAGTACTTC
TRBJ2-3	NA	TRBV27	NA	CASKFPGRDTQYF	TGTGCCAGCAAATTCCCAGGAAGAGATACGCAGTATTTT
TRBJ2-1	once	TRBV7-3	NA	CASSLLDESSNEQFF	TGTGCCAGCAGCTTACTAGACGAGTCATCCAATGAGCAGTTCTTC
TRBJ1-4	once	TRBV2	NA	CASSVGVGIIRVF	NA
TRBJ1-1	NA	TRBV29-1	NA	CSGADSEAFF	TGCAGCGGCGCGGACAGCGAAGCTTTCTTT
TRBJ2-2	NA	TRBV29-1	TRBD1	CSVGDRSTGELFF	TGCAGCGTTGGGGACAGGAGCACCGGGGAGCTGTTTTTT
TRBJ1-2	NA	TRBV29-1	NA	CSAERQLGVGYTF	TGCAGCGCTGAAAGACAGCTAGGGGTTGGCTACACCTTC
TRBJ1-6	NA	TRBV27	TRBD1	CASSLRGPASPLHF	TGTGCCAGCAGTCTCAGGGGGCCGGCTTCACCCCTCCACTTT
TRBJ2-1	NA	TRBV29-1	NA	CSVDTSRNEQFF	TGCAGCGTTGACACTTCGAGGAATGAGCAGTTCTTC
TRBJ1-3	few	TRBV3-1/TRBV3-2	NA	CASSLLASGNTIYF	TGTGCCAGCAGTCTTCTGGCCTCTGGAAACACCATATATTTT
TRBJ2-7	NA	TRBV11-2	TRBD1	CASSPGQAGEQYF	TGTGCCAGCAGCCCGGGACAGGCGGGAGAGCAGTACTTC
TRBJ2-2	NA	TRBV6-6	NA	CASSYLGATGELFF	TGTGCCAGCAGTTACTTAGGGGCCACCGGGGAGCTGTTTTTT
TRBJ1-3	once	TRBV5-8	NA	CASSPSRRFSGNTIYF	TGTGCCAGCAGCCCTTCCAGGCGCTTCTCTGGAAACACCATATATTTT
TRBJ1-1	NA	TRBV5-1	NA	CASSLTGNTEAFF	TGCGCCAGCAGCTTGACGGGAAACACTGAAGCTTTCTTT
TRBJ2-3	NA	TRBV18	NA	CASSPSGAMLTSTDTQYF	TGTGCCAGCTCACCATCAGGGGCCATGCTTACTAGCACAGATACGCAGTATTTT
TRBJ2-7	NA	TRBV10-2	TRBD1	CASSEPGQAHYEQYF	TGCGCCAGCAGTGAGCCGGGACAGGCGCATTACGAGCAGTACTTC
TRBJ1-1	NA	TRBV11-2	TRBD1	CASSLLGQTNTEAFF	TGTGCCAGCAGCTTATTGGGACAGACGAACACTGAAGCTTTCTTT
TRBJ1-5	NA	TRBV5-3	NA	CARSKRGPAAVPQHF	TGTGCCAGAAGCAAGCGAGGTCCCGCGGCTGTGCCCCAGCATTTT
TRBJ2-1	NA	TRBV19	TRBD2	CASSTETSGYYNEQFF	TGTGCCAGTAGTACCGAGACTAGCGGGTACTACAATGAGCAGTTCTTC
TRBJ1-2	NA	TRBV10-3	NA	CAIRGAGSFYGYTF	TGTGCCATCAGGGGAGCGGGCAGCTTCTATGGCTACACCTTC
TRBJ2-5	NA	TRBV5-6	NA	CASSLARLEETQYF	TGTGCCAGCAGCTTGGCCAGGTTAGAGGAGACCCAGTACTTC
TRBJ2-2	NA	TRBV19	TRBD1	CASSTRTGFSTGELFF	TGTGCCAGTAGTACCAGGACAGGGTTTAGCACCGGGGAGCTGTTTTTT
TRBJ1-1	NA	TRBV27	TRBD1	CASSFLPTPPRQGLNTEAFF	TGTGCCAGCAGTTTCCTCCCCACCCCTCCACGACAGGGGTTGAACACTGAAGCTTTCTTT
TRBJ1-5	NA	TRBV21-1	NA	CASIPDRGRRDQPQHF	TGTGCCAGCATTCCGGACAGGGGGCGACGCGATCAGCCCCAGCATTTT
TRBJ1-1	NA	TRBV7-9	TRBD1	CASSPGGGRMNTEAFF	TGTGCCAGCAGCCCAGGAGGGGGCCGCATGAACACTGAAGCTTTCTTT
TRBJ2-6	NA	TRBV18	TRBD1	CASSRVGQGAPGANVLTF	TGTGCCAGCTCACGTGTGGGACAGGGGGCGCCGGGGGCCAACGTCCTGACTTTC
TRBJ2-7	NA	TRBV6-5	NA	CASTVALSSYEQYF	TGTGCCAGCACCGTAGCGTTGAGCTCCTACGAGCAGTACTTC
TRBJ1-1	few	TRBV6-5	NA	CASQRLVTTEAFF	TGTGCCTCCCAACGCTTAGTAACCACTGAAGCTTTCTTT
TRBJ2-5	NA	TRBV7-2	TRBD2	CASSFSGGLETQYF	TGTGCCAGCAGCTTTAGCGGGGGGTTAGAGACCCAGTACTTC
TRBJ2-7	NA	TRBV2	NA	CASSEKRSYYEQYF	TGTGCCAGCAGTGAGAAGAGGTCCTACTACGAGCAGTACTTC
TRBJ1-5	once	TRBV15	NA	CATSRGGQKPQHF	TGTGCCACCAGCAGAGGTGGGCAGAAGCCCCAGCATTTT
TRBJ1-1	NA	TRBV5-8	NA	CASSIRLPAGEAFF	TGTGCCAGCAGCATCCGACTCCCGGCGGGTGAAGCTTTCTTT
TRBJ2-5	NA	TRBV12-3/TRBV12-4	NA	CASSSAGRETQYF	TGTGCCAGCAGTTCCGCGGGGCGAGAGACCCAGTACTTC
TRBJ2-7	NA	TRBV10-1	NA	CASNDRYYEQYF	TGCGCCAGCAACGACAGGTACTACGAGCAGTACTTC
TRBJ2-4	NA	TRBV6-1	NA	CASSEGGLAKNIQYF	TGTGCCAGCAGTGAGGGGGGACTAGCCAAAAACATTCAGTACTTC
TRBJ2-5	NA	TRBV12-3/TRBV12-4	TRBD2	CASSHGTRETQYF	TGTGCCAGCAGCCACGGGACTAGAGAGACCCAGTACTTC
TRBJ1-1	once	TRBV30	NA	CAWSVQGIEAFF	TGTGCCTGGAGTGTACAGGGAATTGAAGCTTTCTTT
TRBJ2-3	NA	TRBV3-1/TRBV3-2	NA	CASSPGRVDTQYF	TGTGCCAGCAGCCCAGGGCGCGTGGATACGCAGTATTTT
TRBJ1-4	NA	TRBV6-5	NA	CASSYEPARKLFF	TGTGCCAGCAGTTACGAGCCCGCCCGGAAACTGTTTTTT
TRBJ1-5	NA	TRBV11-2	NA	CASSLGANQPQHF	TGTGCCAGCAGCTTAGGGGCTAATCAGCCCCAGCATTTT
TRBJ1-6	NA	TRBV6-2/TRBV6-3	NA	CASSSAPGQGSPLHF	TGTGCCAGCAGTTCAGCCCCCGGGCAGGGATCACCCCTCCACTTT
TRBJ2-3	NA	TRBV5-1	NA	CASSPEGFQGVDTQYF	TGCGCCAGCAGCCCGGAGGGCTTTCAGGGAGTGGATACGCAGTATTTT
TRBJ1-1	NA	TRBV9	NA	CASSARGGVAFF	TGTGCCAGCAGCGCGAGGGGAGGGGTCGCTTTCTTT